This T cell receptor (beta chain) was sequenced in a study of cytomegalovirus exposure and HLA in healthy donors. For the study at large: Inside one of the first data releases sat some 93 million unique TCRs taken from HLA-typed donors.

While unrecorded immune exposures were likely, the donors were nominally healthy when sampled. The CDR3 has 17 residues. The V gene's germline CDR1 is MNHNS and CDR2 SASEGT. Trimming cost V 4 bases and J 0 bases, with 16 bases left between them. PCR primers comprised 60 Vbeta and 13 Jbeta primers. Sequenced by immunoSEQ multiplex PCR; TCRdb stores in-frame clones only, minus some. The data contain around 92,000 clones, 80% of them seen just once; the ten biggest clones take up roughly 2%. The sequencing input was PBMCs. This sequence joins TRBV6-1 and TRBJ1-3, with D unclear. The source of this sequence is a man between 18 and 35 years old in good health and CMV-seronegative. CDR3 residues: CASSAAERGPSGNTIYF. CDR3 sequence (DNA): TGTGCCAGCAGTGCCGCTGAGCGCGGGCCCTCTGGAAACACCATATATTTT.